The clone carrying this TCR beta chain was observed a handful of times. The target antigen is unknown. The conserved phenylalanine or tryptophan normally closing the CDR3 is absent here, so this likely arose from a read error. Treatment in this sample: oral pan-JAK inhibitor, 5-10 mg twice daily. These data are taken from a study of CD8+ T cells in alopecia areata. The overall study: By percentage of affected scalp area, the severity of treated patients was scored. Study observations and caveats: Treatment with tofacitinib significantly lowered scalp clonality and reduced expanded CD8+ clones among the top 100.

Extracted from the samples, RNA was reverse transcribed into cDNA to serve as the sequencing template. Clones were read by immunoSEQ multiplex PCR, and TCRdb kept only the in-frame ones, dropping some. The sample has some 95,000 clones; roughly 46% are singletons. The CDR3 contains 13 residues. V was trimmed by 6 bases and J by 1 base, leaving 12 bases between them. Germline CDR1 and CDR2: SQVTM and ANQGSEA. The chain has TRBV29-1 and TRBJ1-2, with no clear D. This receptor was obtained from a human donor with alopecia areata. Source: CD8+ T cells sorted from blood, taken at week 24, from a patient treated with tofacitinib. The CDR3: CSVESELNYGYTS. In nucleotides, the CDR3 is TGCAGCGTGGAATCAGAACTTAACTATGGCTACACCTCC.